This record covers a single TCR beta chain. Naive CD8 cells, CD45RO-negative and positively selected for CCR7, excluded terminally differentiated effector memory CD45RA+ cells. The CDR3 spans 14 residues. Germline trimming cut 3 bases from V and 3 bases from J; bases unmatched to any gene: 3. The germline V gene has CDR1 MGHRA and CDR2 YSYEKL. The source of the sample is a study of shared clonotypes between healthy human individuals. Genomic DNA from each subset was divided evenly over several immunoSEQ plates. The method was immunoSEQ multiplex PCR; TCRdb's version includes in-frame clones alone and lacks a portion of them. Of under 600,000 clones in the sample, 95% to 98% were seen once.

This TCR came from a man in his thirties or forties in good health. Sequencing was done on a sample of naive CD8+ T cells sorted from blood. The rearrangement links TRBV4-1 to TRBJ1-2; TRBD1 aligns across 8 bases. The CDR3 is CASSQAGGDYGYTF. CDR3 bases: TGCGCCAGCAGCCAGGCAGGGGGCGACTATGGCTACACCTTC.